The 13 T cell receptor beta chains presented below share a single source sample, sequenced in a study of T-cell memory formation after mild COVID-19. A single record per CDR3 protein comes from TCRdb applying MiXCR to the 5' RACE reads. There are 500,000 to 650,000 distinct CDR3 sequences in the sample; roughly a fifth occur only once, and 7% to 9% lies in the top ten. The sample taken for sequencing was PBMCs or a T cell subset sorted from them (not recorded which). The receptors originated from an adult woman who had mild COVID-19 (a few samples of this study predate the infection). Cell type and time point are not known.

This clonotype showed up just a few times. The J gene is TRBJ2-7, the V gene TRBV20-1; the match to TRBD2 covers 7 bases. The CDR3 consists of 15 residues. CDR1 and CDR2 (germline): DFQATT, SNEGSKA (reference sequence). V lost 0 bases and J lost 7; bases outside the gene matches: 12. DNA for the CDR3: TGCAGTGCTAGAGATTTTGGCGCCGGGAGGCGGGAGCAGTACTTC. Residues: CSARDFGAGRREQYF.

V usage is TRBV7-9 and J usage is TRBJ2-2; D uncertain. The CDR3 sequence is 15 residues long. V lost 1 base to trimming and J lost 1 base, with 7 bases between them. Germline V gives CDR1 SEHNR, CDR2 FQNEAQ (reference sequence). The chain's CDR3 is CASSLVSQNTGELFF. The DNA for the CDR3 is TGTGCCAGCAGCTTAGTATCACAGAACACCGGGGAGCTGTTTTTT.

The chain carries TRBV29-1 and TRBJ2-7; D is possibly TRBD2 (6 bases). V was shortened by 4 bases and J by 0 bases, with 10 bases between the two germline ends. Germline V gene lookup returns CDR1 SQVTM and CDR2 ANQGSEA. The CDR3 runs to 13 residues. This CDR3 reads CSVAKEGSYEQYF. CDR3 bases: TGCAGCGTTGCTAAGGAGGGCTCCTACGAGCAGTACTTC.

This clonotype was seen only a few times. This chain uses TRBV10-3 with TRBJ2-3; D might be TRBD1 (5 bases). Looked up from germline, CDR1 is ENHRY and CDR2 is SYGVKD. Trimming took 3 bases from V and 0 from J, leaving 7 bases between them. The CDR3 consists of 14 residues. DNA of the CDR3: TGTGCCATCAGTGAAGGGGCCAGCACAGATACGCAGTATTTT. Protein sequence: CAISEGASTDTQYF.

This clonotype was detected a few times. The chain carries TRBV12-3 or TRBV12-4 and TRBJ2-7, with D possibly being TRBD2 (5 bases). The CDR3 runs 16 residues. Trimming took off 6 bases at V and 2 bases at J, with 20 bases between the two ends. CDR3 residues: CASRRVGTSPTYEQYF. In DNA, the CDR3 is TGTGCCAGCAGGCGAGTGGGTACTAGTCCTACCTACGAGCAGTACTTC.

This clonotype came up many times. The gene calls are TRBV6-2 or TRBV6-3 and TRBJ1-2; TRBD1 might be the D (5 bases). Germline loops: CDR1 MNHEY, CDR2 SVGEGT. CDR3 size: 12 residues. With 7 bases removed from V and 5 bases from J, the gap between germline ends came to 11 bases. The CDR3 protein is CASNGRAYGYTF. The CDR3 bases are TGTGCCAGCAATGGCAGGGCGTATGGCTACACCTTC.

Here the CDR3 DNA reads TGTGCCAGCAGCGCCCGACTAGCGGGGGACAATGAGCAGTTCTTC. Translating gives CASSARLAGDNEQFF. V usage is TRBV7-9 and J usage is TRBJ2-1, with 12 bases fitting TRBD2. The CDR3 sequence is 15 residues long. Per the germline V gene, CDR1 is SEHNR and CDR2 is FQNEAQ (reference sequence). The J segment lost 5 bases and the V segment lost 5 bases, leaving 4 bases of the junction unmatched.

This clonotype was counted only a few times. The CDR3, as DNA: TGCAGCGTGCCCGGGGGCAGATACTCCTACAATGAGCAGTTCTTC. Its translation is CSVPGGRYSYNEQFF. V is TRBV29-1 and J is TRBJ2-1; D possibly matches TRBD1 or TRBD2 (6 bases each). The ends were cut back, 6 bases at V and 0 bases at J, with 15 bases in the middle. The germline CDR1 and CDR2 sequences are SQVTM and ANQGSEA. The CDR3 runs to 15 residues.

The genes are TRBV10-3 and TRBJ2-4, with D tentatively TRBD2 (5 bases). Trimming pared 10 bases from V and 9 bases from J, leaving 16 bases between. This CDR3 comprises 12 residues. Germline V gene data show CDR1 as ENHRY and CDR2 as SYGVKD. This CDR3 is CASRGPFGIQYF. The CDR3 DNA is TGTGCCAGCCGGGGTCCTTTTGGCATTCAGTACTTC.

This clonotype was seen a handful of times. The chain combines TRBV6-5 with TRBJ2-5; D gene ambiguous. V lost 10 bases and J lost 5, with 2 bases in between. Germline lookup yields CDR1 MNHEY and CDR2 SVGAGI. CDR3 length: 8 residues. The CDR3: CAKETQYF. DNA of the CDR3: TGTGCCAAGGAGACCCAGTACTTC.

This clonotype occurred a few times. The chain employs TRBV4-2 and TRBJ2-7; 8 bases are shared with TRBD2. Germline loops: CDR1 LGHNA, CDR2 YNFKEQ. The trim removed 1 base at V and 2 bases at J, leaving 4 bases unmatched. This CDR3 is 15 amino acids long. The CDR3 here is CASSQGAGGPYEQYF. The DNA of the CDR3 is TGTGCCAGCAGCCAAGGGGCGGGAGGCCCCTACGAGCAGTACTTC.

This clonotype turned up a few times. V and J are TRBV3-1 and TRBJ2-3, with TRBD2 matching 9 bases. This CDR3 contains 15 residues. V dropped 4 bases and J dropped 4; count of bases not matched to a gene: 6. Germline V gene lookup returns CDR1 LGHDT and CDR2 YNNKEL (reference sequence). The CDR3 loop reads CASSRRGGRADTQYF. DNA of the CDR3: TGTGCCAGCAGCCGGCGGGGGGGCCGGGCAGATACGCAGTATTTT.

As concerns this clonotype: The germline gene is not matched at one end of the junction; a read error may be the cause. The V call is TRBV12-3 or TRBV12-4, the J call TRBJ2-7, with D maybe TRBD2 (7 bases). The CDR3 totals 14 residues. DNA of the CDR3: TGTGCCAGCAGGTTAGGGGGGGAACGCTACGAGCAGTACTTC. The encoded protein is CASRLGGERYEQYF.